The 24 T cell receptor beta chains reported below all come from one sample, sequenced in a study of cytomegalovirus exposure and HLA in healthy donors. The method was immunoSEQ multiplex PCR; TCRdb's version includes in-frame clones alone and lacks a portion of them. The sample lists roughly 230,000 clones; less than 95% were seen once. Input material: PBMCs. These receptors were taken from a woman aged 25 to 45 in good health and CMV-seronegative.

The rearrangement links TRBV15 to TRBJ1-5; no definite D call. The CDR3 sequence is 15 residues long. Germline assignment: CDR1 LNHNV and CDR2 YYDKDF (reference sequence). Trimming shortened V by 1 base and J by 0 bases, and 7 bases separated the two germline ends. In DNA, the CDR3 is TGTGCCACCAGCAGAGGGAGGGATAGCAATCAGCCCCAGCATTTT. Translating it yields CATSRGRDSNQPQHF.

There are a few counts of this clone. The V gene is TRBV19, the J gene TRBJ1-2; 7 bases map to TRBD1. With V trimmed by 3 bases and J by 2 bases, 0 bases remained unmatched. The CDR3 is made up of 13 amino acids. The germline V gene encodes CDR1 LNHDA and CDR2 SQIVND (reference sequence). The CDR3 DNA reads TGTGCCAGTAGTATGACAGGGAACTATGGCTACACCTTC. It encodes CASSMTGNYGYTF.

CDR3 sequence (DNA): TGTGCCAGCTCACCTAGAAGGGACAGGGGCTCCTACGAGCAGTACTTC. Residues: CASSPRRDRGSYEQYF. The genes are TRBV18 and TRBJ2-7; 10 bases are a match to TRBD1. CDR1 KGHSH and CDR2 LQKENI come from the germline V gene. J was trimmed by 0 bases and V by 3 bases; bases with no gene match: 5. This CDR3 comprises 16 residues.

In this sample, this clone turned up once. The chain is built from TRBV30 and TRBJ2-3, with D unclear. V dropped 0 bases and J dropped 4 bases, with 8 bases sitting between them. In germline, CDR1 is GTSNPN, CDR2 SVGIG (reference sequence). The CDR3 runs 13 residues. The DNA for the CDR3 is TGTGCCTGGAGTGTCAAGTATCCAGATACGCAGTATTTT. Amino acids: CAWSVKYPDTQYF.

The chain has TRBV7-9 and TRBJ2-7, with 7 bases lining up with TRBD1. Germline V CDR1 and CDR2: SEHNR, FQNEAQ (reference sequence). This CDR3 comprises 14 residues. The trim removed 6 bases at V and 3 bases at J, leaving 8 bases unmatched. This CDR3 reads CASRRTGTDYEQYF. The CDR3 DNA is TGTGCCAGCAGACGAACCGGGACAGACTACGAGCAGTACTTC.

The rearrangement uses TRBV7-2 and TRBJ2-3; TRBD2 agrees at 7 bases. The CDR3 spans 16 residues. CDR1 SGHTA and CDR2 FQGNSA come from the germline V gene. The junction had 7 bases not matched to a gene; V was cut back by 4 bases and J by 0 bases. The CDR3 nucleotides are TGTGCCAGCAGCTGGGAGGGACGGACTAGCACAGATACGCAGTATTTT. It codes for CASSWEGRTSTDTQYF.

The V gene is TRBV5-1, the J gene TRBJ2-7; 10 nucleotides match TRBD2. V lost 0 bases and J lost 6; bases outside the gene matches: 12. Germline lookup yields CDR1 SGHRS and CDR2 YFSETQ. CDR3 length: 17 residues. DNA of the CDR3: TGCGCCAGCAGCTTGGGGGGCAGCGGGAGGGCCCCCGGCGAGCAGTACTTC. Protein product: CASSLGGSGRAPGEQYF. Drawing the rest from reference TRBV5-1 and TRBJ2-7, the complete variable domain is KAGVTQTPRYLIKTRGQQVTLSCSPISGHRSVSWYQQTPGQGLQFLFEYFSETQRNKGNFPGRFSGRQFSNSRSEMNVSTLELGDSALYLCASSLGGSGRAPGEQYFGPGTRLTVT.

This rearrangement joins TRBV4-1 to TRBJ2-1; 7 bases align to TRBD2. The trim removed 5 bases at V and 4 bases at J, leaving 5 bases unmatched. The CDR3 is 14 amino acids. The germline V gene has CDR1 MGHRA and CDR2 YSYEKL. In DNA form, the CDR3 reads TGCGCCAGCAGCGCTCTAGCGGAATACAATGAGCAGTTCTTC. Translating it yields CASSALAEYNEQFF.

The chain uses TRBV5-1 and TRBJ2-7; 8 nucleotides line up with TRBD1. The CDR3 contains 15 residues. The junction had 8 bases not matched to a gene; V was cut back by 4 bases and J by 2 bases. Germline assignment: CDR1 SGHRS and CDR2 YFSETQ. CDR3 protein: CASSLSGTGAYEQYF. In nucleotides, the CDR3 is TGCGCCAGCAGCCTATCCGGGACAGGCGCCTACGAGCAGTACTTC.

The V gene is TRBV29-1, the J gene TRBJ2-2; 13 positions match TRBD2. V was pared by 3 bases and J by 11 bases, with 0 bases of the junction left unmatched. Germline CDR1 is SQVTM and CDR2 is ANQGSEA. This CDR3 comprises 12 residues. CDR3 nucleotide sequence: TGCAGCGTTGAGGGACTAGCGGGAGAGCTGTTTTTT. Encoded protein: CSVEGLAGELFF.

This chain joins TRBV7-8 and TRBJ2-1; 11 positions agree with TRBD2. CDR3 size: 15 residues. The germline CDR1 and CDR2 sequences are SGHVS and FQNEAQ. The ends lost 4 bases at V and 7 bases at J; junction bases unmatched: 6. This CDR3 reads CASSSTSGSGNEQFF. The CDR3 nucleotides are TGTGCCAGCAGCTCTACTAGCGGGAGCGGTAATGAGCAGTTCTTC.

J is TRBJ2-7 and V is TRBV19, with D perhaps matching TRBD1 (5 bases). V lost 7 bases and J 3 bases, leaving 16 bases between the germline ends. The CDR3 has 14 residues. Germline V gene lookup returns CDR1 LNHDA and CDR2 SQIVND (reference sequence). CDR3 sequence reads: CASKGHGRDYEQYF. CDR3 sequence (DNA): TGTGCCAGTAAGGGCCACGGCAGGGACTACGAGCAGTACTTC.

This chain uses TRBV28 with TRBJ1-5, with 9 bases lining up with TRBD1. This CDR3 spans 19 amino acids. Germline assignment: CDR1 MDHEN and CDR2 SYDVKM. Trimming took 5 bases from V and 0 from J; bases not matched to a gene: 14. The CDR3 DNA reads TGTGCCAGCAGTGTACCTCCGGGACAGGGCTCCAATAGCAATCAGCCCCAGCATTTT. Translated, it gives CASSVPPGQGSNSNQPQHF.

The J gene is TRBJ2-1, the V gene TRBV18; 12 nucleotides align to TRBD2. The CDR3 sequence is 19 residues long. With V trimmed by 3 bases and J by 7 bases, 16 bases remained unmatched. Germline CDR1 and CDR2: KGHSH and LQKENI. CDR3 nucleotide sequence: TGTGCCAGCTCACCGGAAGAGACTTGGACTAGCGGGATTCGGAATGAGCAGTTCTTC. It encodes CASSPEETWTSGIRNEQFF.

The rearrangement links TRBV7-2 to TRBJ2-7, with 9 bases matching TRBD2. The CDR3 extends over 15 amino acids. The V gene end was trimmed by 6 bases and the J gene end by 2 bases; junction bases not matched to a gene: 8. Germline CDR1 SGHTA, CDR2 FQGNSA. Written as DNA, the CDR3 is TGTGCCAGCAGTCCGACTAGCGGATTTGCCTACGAGCAGTACTTC. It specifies CASSPTSGFAYEQYF.

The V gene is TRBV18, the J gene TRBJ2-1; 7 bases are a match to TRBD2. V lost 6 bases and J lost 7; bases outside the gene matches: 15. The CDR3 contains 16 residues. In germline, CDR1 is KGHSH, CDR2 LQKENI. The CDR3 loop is CASSPKARDYGNEQFF. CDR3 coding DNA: TGTGCCAGCTCTCCCAAAGCCAGGGACTATGGGAATGAGCAGTTCTTC.

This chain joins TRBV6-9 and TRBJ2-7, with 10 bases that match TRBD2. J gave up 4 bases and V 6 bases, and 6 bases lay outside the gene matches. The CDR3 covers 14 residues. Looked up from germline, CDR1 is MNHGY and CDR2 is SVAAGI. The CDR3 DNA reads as TGTGCCAGCAGGCCCACTAGCGGGGTGTACGAGCAGTACTTC. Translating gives CASRPTSGVYEQYF.

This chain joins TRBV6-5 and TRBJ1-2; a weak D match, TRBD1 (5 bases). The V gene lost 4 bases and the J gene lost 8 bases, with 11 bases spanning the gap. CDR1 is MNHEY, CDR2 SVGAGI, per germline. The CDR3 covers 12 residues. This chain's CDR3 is CASSFYGGGYTF. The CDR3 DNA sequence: TGTGCCAGCAGTTTCTACGGGGGAGGCTACACCTTC.

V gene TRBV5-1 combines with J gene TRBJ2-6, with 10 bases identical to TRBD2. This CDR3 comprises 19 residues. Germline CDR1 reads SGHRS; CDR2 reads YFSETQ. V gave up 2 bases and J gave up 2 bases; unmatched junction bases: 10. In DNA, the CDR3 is TGCGCCAGCAGCTTCTGGAGCGCTAGCGGGAGTGCTGGGGCCAACGTCCTGACTTTC. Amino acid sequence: CASSFWSASGSAGANVLTF.

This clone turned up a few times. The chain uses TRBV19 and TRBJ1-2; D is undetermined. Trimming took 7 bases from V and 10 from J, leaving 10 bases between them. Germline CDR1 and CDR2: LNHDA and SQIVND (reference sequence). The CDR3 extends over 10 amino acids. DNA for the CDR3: TGTGCCAGTATGGGGAGCTTCTACACCTTC. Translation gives CASMGSFYTF.

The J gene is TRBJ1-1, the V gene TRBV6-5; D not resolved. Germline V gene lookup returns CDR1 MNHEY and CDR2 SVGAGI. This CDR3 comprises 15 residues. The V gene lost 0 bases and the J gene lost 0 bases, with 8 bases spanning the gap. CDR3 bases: TGTGCCAGCAGTTACTCGAAGCAGCTGAACACTGAAGCTTTCTTT. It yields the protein CASSYSKQLNTEAFF.

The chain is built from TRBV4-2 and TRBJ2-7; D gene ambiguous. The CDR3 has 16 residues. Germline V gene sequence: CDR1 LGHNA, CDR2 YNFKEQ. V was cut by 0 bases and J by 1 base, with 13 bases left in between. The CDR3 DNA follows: TGTGCCAGCAGCCAAGACACCGGCGGAACGTCCTACGAGCAGTACTTC. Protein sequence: CASSQDTGGTSYEQYF.

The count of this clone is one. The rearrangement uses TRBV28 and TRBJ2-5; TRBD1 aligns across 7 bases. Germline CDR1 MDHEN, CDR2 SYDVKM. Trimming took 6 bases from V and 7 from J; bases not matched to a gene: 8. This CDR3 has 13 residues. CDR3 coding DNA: TGTGCCAGCAGAGGTGACAGGGTTGGGACCCAGTACTTC. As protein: CASRGDRVGTQYF.

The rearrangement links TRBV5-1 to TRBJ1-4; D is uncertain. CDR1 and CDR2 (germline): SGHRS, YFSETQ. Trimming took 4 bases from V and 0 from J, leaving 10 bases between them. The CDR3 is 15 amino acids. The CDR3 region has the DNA TGCGCCAGCAGCGGAACAGTTGCAACTAATGAAAAACTGTTTTTT. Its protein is CASSGTVATNEKLFF. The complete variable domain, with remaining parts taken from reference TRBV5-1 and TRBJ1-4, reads KAGVTQTPRYLIKTRGQQVTLSCSPISGHRSVSWYQQTPGQGLQFLFEYFSETQRNKGNFPGRFSGRQFSNSRSEMNVSTLELGDSALYLCASSGTVATNEKLFFGSGTQLSVL.